This T cell receptor beta chain was documented in a study of blood T cell repertoires in COVID-19. The overall study: PBMCs, B-cell-depleted T cells, or T cells were the source of the cDNA or gDNA that made up the material.

Per the study methods: Estimation of nucleated cell counts was performed using reference gene primer amplification. Generated by immunoSEQ multiplex PCR, the TCRdb table keeps only in-frame clones and is missing some. V, J and clone size derive from that table, while D and trimming were established from the DNA sequence. This table has about 26,000 clones, 60% to 85% appearing once. This CDR3 contains 15 residues. Trimming cost V 4 bases and J 3 bases; bases outside gene matches: 7. In germline, CDR1 is SGDLS, CDR2 YYNGEE. The clonotype comes from an elderly man with active or convalescent COVID-19. Sequenced sample: peripheral blood. This sequence joins TRBV9 and TRBJ1-5, with TRBD1 matching over 7 bases. The CDR3: CASSPSGTVNQPQHF. In DNA form, the CDR3 reads TGTGCCAGCAGCCCCTCCGGGACAGTCAATCAGCCCCAGCATTTT.